Following are 26 T cell receptor beta chains from one sample sequenced in a study of regulatory T cells in long-lasting Graves disease. Time point of the sample: newly diagnosed GD, antithyroid drugs for less than 3 months. The TCR library was made from RNA that had been extracted from PBMCs in TRIzol. According to the study, TCR beta libraries were built with iRepertoire HTBI primers and CDR3-region Arm-PCR. One entry per CDR3 protein results from TCRdb running MiXCR on the multiplex PCR reads. The sample records 500,000 to 700,000 distinct CDR3 sequences, roughly 16% being singletons. These data were also reused for a study on T cells in Graves' hyperthyroidism and ophthalmopathy.

Sequencing used peripheral blood mononuclear cells (PBMCs), obtained at new diagnosis, from a patient treated with antithyroid drugs. These receptors were collected from a woman aged 25 to 39 with Graves disease.

This clonotype was seen more than once but under ten times. The chain couples TRBV7-9 to TRBJ2-1; D gene uncertain. The V gene lost 3 bases and the J gene lost 9 bases, with 15 bases spanning the gap. CDR1 is SEHNR and CDR2 is FQNEAQ in the germline V gene (reference sequence). The CDR3 contains 14 residues. This CDR3 is CASSFSGAAVEQFF. The CDR3 DNA is TGTGCCAGCAGCTTCTCCGGTGCGGCCGTTGAGCAGTTCTTC.

Ten or more counts support this clonotype. The J gene is TRBJ2-5, the V gene TRBV24-1, with D perhaps given as TRBD1 or TRBD2 (5 bases each). The CDR3 contains 13 residues. The germline V gene has CDR1 KGHDR and CDR2 SFDVKD. V shed 7 bases and J shed 3 bases, with 11 bases lying between them. This CDR3 reads CATSRDGEETQYF. CDR3 nucleotide sequence: TGTGCCACCAGCCGGGACGGAGAAGAGACCCAGTACTTC.

The rearrangement uses TRBV27 and TRBJ1-1; TRBD1 is a possible D gene (5 bases). V gave up 5 bases and J gave up 1 base, with 14 bases separating them. The CDR3 sequence is 15 residues long. The germline CDR1 and CDR2 sequences are MNHEY and SMNVEV (reference sequence). The CDR3 DNA reads as TGTGCCAGCAGTAGTCAAGGGGAGGGGAACACTGAAGCTTTCTTT. This translates into CASSSQGEGNTEAFF.

This clonotype was observed at least ten times. This chain connects TRBV27 to TRBJ2-1; the match to TRBD2 covers 9 bases. The trim removed 3 bases at V and 7 bases at J, leaving 7 bases unmatched. This CDR3 region has 15 residues. Germline loops: CDR1 MNHEY, CDR2 SMNVEV (reference sequence). CDR3 DNA: TGTGCCAGCAGTTTCCGGCGGGAGGGCTGGAATGAGCAGTTCTTC. It encodes CASSFRREGWNEQFF.

The chain uses TRBV3-1 and TRBJ2-7; 7 bases agree with TRBD1. This CDR3 comprises 14 residues. Germline values: CDR1 LGHDT, CDR2 YNNKEL (reference sequence). J lost 3 bases, V lost 4 bases, and 6 bases had no gene match. CDR3 DNA sequence: TGTGCCAGCAGCCGACATCGGGACAGCTACGAGCAGTACTTC. Translating gives CASSRHRDSYEQYF.

The rearrangement uses TRBV25-1 and TRBJ2-1, with D maybe TRBD1 (5 bases). V lost 4 bases and J 10 bases, leaving 11 bases between the germline ends. The CDR3 has 12 amino acids. Germline V gene data show CDR1 as MGHDK and CDR2 as SYGVNS. In nucleotides, the CDR3 is TGTGCCAGCAGTGTAGGGGTCAGCGAGCAGTTCTTC. It is translated as CASSVGVSEQFF.

Many counts were recorded for this clonotype. CDR3 coding DNA: TGTGCCAGCAGTTACTTGGGAGAGAACAATGAGCAGTTCTTC. It encodes CASSYLGENNEQFF. The chain is built from TRBV6-2 or TRBV6-3 and TRBJ2-1; D possibly corresponds to TRBD2 (5 bases). V gave up 1 base and J gave up 5 bases, with 9 bases separating them. Germline V lookup: CDR1 MNHEY, CDR2 SVGEGT. This CDR3 has 14 amino acids.

This chain joins TRBV2 and TRBJ2-1, with D perhaps matching TRBD2 (6 bases). The CDR3 covers 13 residues. Germline assignment: CDR1 SNHLY and CDR2 FYNNEI. Trimming shortened V by 8 bases and J by 9 bases, and 17 bases separated the two germline ends. The CDR3: CASQATSYGEQFF. The DNA for the CDR3 is TGTGCCAGCCAAGCAACTAGCTACGGTGAGCAGTTCTTC.

The sample holds many counts of this clonotype. The rearrangement uses TRBV13 and TRBJ2-7; a possible D gene is TRBD1 (6 bases). Germline assignment: CDR1 PRHDT and CDR2 FYEKMQ (reference sequence). This CDR3 has 15 residues. V lost 5 bases, J lost 1 base, and 15 bases lay in between. CDR3 sequence reads: CASSSRDQGSYEQYF. The CDR3 DNA is TGTGCCAGCAGCAGCCGGGACCAGGGGTCCTACGAGCAGTACTTC.

This clonotype occurred many times. This chain uses TRBV19 with TRBJ2-5, with D possibly matching TRBD2 (5 bases). The germline V and J ends were trimmed by 3 bases and 0 bases, with 14 bases remaining between them. Germline V gene lookup returns CDR1 LNHDA and CDR2 SQIVND (reference sequence). The CDR3 is 16 residues long. The CDR3 sequence: CASSIHGIPNQETQYF. The CDR3 coding sequence is TGTGCCAGTAGTATTCACGGGATACCCAACCAAGAGACCCAGTACTTC.

Written as DNA, the CDR3 is TGCGCCAGCAGCCAAGTTTGGGACAAAGCCTACGAGCAGTACTTC. It is translated as CASSQVWDKAYEQYF. The V and J genes are TRBV4-1 and TRBJ2-7; D may be TRBD1 (6 bases). The CDR3 sequence is 15 residues long. The germline V and J ends were trimmed by 1 base and 2 bases, with 12 bases remaining between them. Germline CDR1 MGHRA, CDR2 YSYEKL.

The sample holds many counts of this clonotype. The CDR3 protein is CASEDVNNEKLFF. CDR3 nucleotides: TGTGCCAGCGAGGACGTCAATAATGAAAAACTGTTTTTT. V and J are TRBV28 and TRBJ1-4; D is ambiguous. V lost 8 bases and J 4 bases, leaving 11 bases between the germline ends. This CDR3 is built from 13 residues. Germline V gives CDR1 MDHEN, CDR2 SYDVKM.

The table lists this clonotype with many counts. V gene TRBV28 combines with J gene TRBJ2-2; the D gene is possibly TRBD2 (6 bases). Trimming shortened V by 3 bases and J by 4 bases, and 12 bases separated the two germline ends. The CDR3 extends over 15 amino acids. Germline V gene lookup returns CDR1 MDHEN and CDR2 SYDVKM. The CDR3 protein is CASSLALEGTGELFF. The CDR3 DNA reads as TGTGCCAGCAGTTTGGCCCTGGAGGGCACCGGGGAGCTGTTTTTT.

In its sample, this clonotype was seen once. It may be a read error: a sequence one base away is much more abundant. The chain joins TRBV10-3 to TRBJ2-1; no firm D call. V was shortened by 3 bases and J by 5 bases, with 5 bases between the two germline ends. The length of the CDR3 is 12 residues. Germline CDR1 is ENHRY and CDR2 is SYGVKD. This CDR3 reads CAISERDNEQFF. DNA of the CDR3: TGTGCCATCAGTGAAAGGGACAATGAGCAGTTCTTC.

This clonotype has just a few counts. The chain joins TRBV2 to TRBJ2-3; 8 nucleotides align to TRBD2. The CDR3 has 14 amino acids. V trimming: 8 bases; J trimming: 8 bases; junction bases outside the gene matches: 12. Per germline, CDR1 SNHLY and CDR2 FYNNEI. The CDR3 DNA sequence: TGTGCCAGCGTCCCGGGAGGGCCAGTTGGTACGCAGTATTTT. Translating gives CASVPGGPVGTQYF.

This chain connects TRBV19 to TRBJ2-1; possibly TRBD2 for D (6 bases). Between the trimmed V and J ends, which lost 6 bases and 8 bases, there was a span of 17 bases. Germline V gene lookup returns CDR1 LNHDA and CDR2 SQIVND (reference sequence). The CDR3 runs 14 residues. This CDR3 reads CASRSEGGGDEQFF. The CDR3 DNA follows: TGTGCCAGTAGGTCGGAGGGCGGTGGCGATGAGCAGTTCTTC.

In its sample, this clonotype was seen many times. The CDR3 region has the DNA TGTGCCAGCAGTGAAGCTGTGGGAGAGGGGGCGCGGAACATTCAGTACTTC. Its translation is CASSEAVGEGARNIQYF. This chain links TRBV2 with TRBJ2-4, with TRBD1 identical over 7 bases. CDR1 and CDR2 from the germline V gene are SNHLY and FYNNEI. The junction had 12 bases not matched to a gene; V was cut back by 0 bases and J by 7 bases. The CDR3 covers 17 residues.

The sample holds many counts of this clonotype. The chain uses TRBV30 and TRBJ2-7; no clear D gene. Germline V lookup: CDR1 GTSNPN, CDR2 SVGIG (reference sequence). This CDR3 region has 16 residues. V was cut by 2 bases and J by 2 bases, with 19 bases left in between. The CDR3 loop is CAWSPKGPHRTYEQYF. In nucleotides, the CDR3 is TGTGCCTGGAGTCCCAAAGGTCCTCATAGGACCTACGAGCAGTACTTC.

A remark on this clonotype: This clone may be a read error of a much larger clone one base away. The chain has TRBV15 and TRBJ2-3; 7 positions match TRBD1. Germline CDR1 reads LNHNV; CDR2 reads YYDKDF (reference sequence). The CDR3 loop spans 15 amino acids. The CDR3 DNA sequence: TGTGCCACCAGCAGCTACAGGGGAAGCACAGATATGCAGTATTTT. It specifies CATSSYRGSTDMQYF.

This sequence joins TRBV30 and TRBJ2-3; 8 positions agree with TRBD2. The CDR3 loop spans 14 amino acids. V lost 0 bases, J lost 5 bases, and 4 bases stayed unmatched. Looked up from germline, CDR1 is GTSNPN and CDR2 is SVGIG (reference sequence). CDR3 sequence: CAWSVPREEDTQYF. CDR3 DNA sequence: TGTGCCTGGAGTGTACCGCGGGAGGAAGATACGCAGTATTTT. Full variable domain (outside the CDR3, taken from reference TRBV30 and TRBJ2-3): SQTIHQWPATLVQPVGSPLSLECTVEGTSNPNLYWYRQAAGRGLQLLFYSVGIGQISSEVPQNLSASRPQDRQFILSSKKLLLSDSGFYLCAWSVPREEDTQYFGPGTRLTVL.

The chain combines TRBV28 with TRBJ1-1; the D is unclear. Deletions cut 5 bases from V and 11 bases from J, with 12 bases between. CDR1 and CDR2 (germline): MDHEN, SYDVKM. The CDR3 runs to 11 residues. The DNA for the CDR3 is TGTGCCAGCAGTGCAAGGACTGCGGCTTTCTTT. Its protein is CASSARTAAFF. The full variable domain, in which reference TRBV28 and TRBJ1-1 provide the parts outside the CDR3, is DVKVTQSSRYLVKRTGEKVFLECVQDMDHENMFWYRQDPGLGLRLIYFSYDVKMKEKGDIPEGYSVSREKKERFSLILESASTNQTSMYLCASSARTAAFFGQGTRLTVV.

The rearrangement joins TRBV15 to TRBJ1-1, with D perhaps matching TRBD1 (5 bases). The CDR3 runs 15 residues. The germline CDR1 and CDR2 sequences are LNHNV and YYDKDF (reference sequence). The ends were cut back, 0 bases at V and 7 bases at J, with 15 bases in the middle. In DNA form, the CDR3 reads TGTGCCACCAGCAGAGATGTTATGGGGGGAAGTGAAGCTTTCTTT. Its protein product is CATSRDVMGGSEAFF.

The chain employs TRBV28 and TRBJ2-1, with D possibly being TRBD2 (5 bases). Germline assignment: CDR1 MDHEN and CDR2 SYDVKM. V lost 10 bases and J 10 bases, leaving 14 bases between the germline ends. The CDR3 extends over 11 amino acids. The CDR3 region is CATSSSGEQFF. DNA of the CDR3: TGTGCCACCTCTAGCAGCGGAGAGCAGTTCTTC.

This clonotype was counted between two and nine times. The rearrangement links TRBV6-5 to TRBJ1-6; no firm D call. Germline CDR1 is MNHEY and CDR2 is SVGAGI. This CDR3 region has 16 residues. The ends were cut back, 2 bases at V and 9 bases at J, with 17 bases in the middle. This CDR3 is CASSYTSGRGGSPLHF. The CDR3 nucleotides read TGTGCCAGCAGTTACACGAGTGGGAGAGGTGGTTCACCCCTCCACTTT.

V is TRBV28 and J is TRBJ2-1; D is possibly TRBD1 (5 bases). Germline CDR1 MDHEN, CDR2 SYDVKM. CDR3 length: 15 residues. Trimming stripped 6 bases from V and 5 bases from J, with 17 bases between. The CDR3 here is CASSRGAAINNEQFF. The CDR3 bases are TGTGCCAGCAGCCGTGGGGCCGCGATCAACAATGAGCAGTTCTTC.

This clonotype was observed many times. The chain is built from TRBV11-3 and TRBJ2-1; D remains ambiguous. V was cut by 1 base and J by 6 bases, with 4 bases left in between. Germline values: CDR1 SGHNT, CDR2 YENEEA. This CDR3 has 12 amino acids. The CDR3 bases are TGTGCCAGCAGCTTAGTGGCCAATGAGCAGTTCTTC. Its protein product is CASSLVANEQFF.